Sequencing of this TCR beta chain was carried out in a study of blood T cell repertoires in COVID-19. The assay was immunoSEQ multiplex PCR, and TCRdb's table has in-frame clones only and misses some. In the table there are about 210,000 clones, roughly 87% of which are singletons. Trimming left V 7 bases short and J 5 bases short, with 18 bases between. The CDR3 covers 15 residues. CDR1 and CDR2 from the germline V gene are LNHDA and SQIVND (reference sequence). This clonotype was sampled from a man in his late teens or twenties with acute COVID-19. Sequenced input: PBMCs or T cells enriched from blood (not recorded which). V usage is TRBV19 and J usage is TRBJ1-5; TRBD1 is a possible D gene (6 bases). CDR3 residues: CASKQGTGFDQPQHF. The CDR3 DNA reads as TGTGCCAGTAAACAGGGCACAGGGTTTGATCAGCCCCAGCATTTT.